This T cell receptor beta chain was captured in a study of molecular identifiers for immune sequencing clone quantification. This clonotype appeared many times. V lost 5 bases, J lost 0 bases, and 8 bases lay in between. The germline V gene encodes CDR1 MDHEN and CDR2 SYDVKM. The CDR3 consists of 14 residues. TCRdb itself ran the PCR reads through MiXCR, one entry per CDR3 protein. The top ten clones hold about 1.5% of a sample with 60,000 to 70,000 distinct CDR3 sequences, 15% to 20% of them seen once. This receptor was taken from a human donor in good health. Some libraries in this study had Jurkat cell RNA spiked in. The specimen sequenced was naive CD8+ T cells from blood, with Jurkat cell RNA spiked in. The subset denotes: FACS-sorted CD8+CD4-CCR7+CD45RA+ naive T cells. The chain links TRBV28 to TRBJ1-5; no firm D call. The CDR3 nucleotides are TGTGCCAGCAGTGGACTTTCTAGCAATCAGCCCCAGCATTTT. Protein sequence: CASSGLSSNQPQHF.